The 12 T cell receptor beta chains reported below all come from one sample, sequenced in a study of T cell repertoires in cytomegalovirus infection. TCRdb ran MiXCR on the reads and lists one entry per CDR3 protein. The sample contains around 740,000 distinct CDR3 sequences, 35% of which appear only once. The sequenced sample consisted of PBMCs. Every receptor here comes from a human donor in good health (CMV status not recorded). Some clones in this sample may be carry-over from other donors' samples.

At least ten counts were recorded for this clonotype. The V gene is TRBV7-2, the J gene TRBJ1-1; a possible D gene is TRBD1 (5 bases). From germline, CDR1 is SGHTA and CDR2 FQGNSA. The V and J ends lost 1 base and 7 bases respectively, with 16 bases between them. The CDR3 spans 15 residues. The CDR3 here is CASSLDGEWGLEAFF. The DNA for the CDR3 is TGTGCCAGCAGCTTAGACGGGGAATGGGGACTTGAAGCTTTCTTT.

To note about this clonotype: Possible read error: a much larger clone is one base away. J is TRBJ2-7 and V is TRBV5-1; 9 bases match TRBD1. Germline CDR1 is SGHRS and CDR2 is YFSETQ. This CDR3 region has 15 residues. CDR3 nucleotides: TGCGCCAGCAGCCCGGGGGGACAGGGTCTGCACGAGAAGTACTTC. As protein: CASSPGGQGLHEKYF. The full variable domain, with the rest looked up from reference TRBV5-1 and TRBJ2-7, is KAGVTQTPRYLIKTRGQQVTLSCSPISGHRSVSWYQQTPGQGLQFLFEYFSETQRNKGNFPGRFSGRQFSNSRSEMNVSTLELGDSALYLCASSPGGQGLHEKYFGPGTRLTVT.

CDR3 sequence (DNA): TGTGCCAGCAGCCTGGGACAGAGGTTTACAGATACGCAGTATTTT. Translating gives CASSLGQRFTDTQYF. The rearrangement uses TRBV14 and TRBJ2-3, with 7 nucleotides matching TRBD1. V lost 4 bases and J lost 3; bases outside the gene matches: 7. The CDR3 sequence is 15 residues long. Looked up from germline, CDR1 is SGHDN and CDR2 is FVKESK.

The genes are TRBV6-2 or TRBV6-3 and TRBJ2-3, with 7 bases identical to TRBD1. With V trimmed by 5 bases and J by 1 base, 9 bases remained unmatched. The CDR3 has 16 amino acids. Per the germline V gene, CDR1 is MNHEY and CDR2 is SVGEGT. The CDR3 region is CASSHRPGQRTDTQYF. The CDR3 coding sequence is TGTGCCAGCAGTCACAGGCCGGGACAGCGCACAGATACGCAGTATTTT.

The rearrangement links TRBV29-1 to TRBJ2-5; D may match TRBD1 or TRBD2 (6 bases each). V gave up 6 bases and J gave up 5 bases, with 13 bases separating them. Germline loops: CDR1 SQVTM, CDR2 ANQGSEA. CDR3 size: 12 residues. The CDR3 protein is CSVRRGAETQYF. In nucleotides, the CDR3 is TGCAGCGTGCGGAGGGGGGCCGAGACCCAGTACTTC.

This chain links TRBV28 with TRBJ2-1; either TRBD1 or TRBD2 may supply D (5 bases each). The CDR3 loop spans 15 amino acids. Deletions cut 5 bases from V and 5 bases from J, with 16 bases between. CDR1 is MDHEN, CDR2 SYDVKM, per germline. CDR3 coding DNA: TGTGCCAGCAGTCCCAGGAGTGGGGGAAACAATGAGCAGTTCTTC. Translation gives CASSPRSGGNNEQFF. The whole variable domain, filled in from reference TRBV28 and TRBJ2-1, reads DVKVTQSSRYLVKRTGEKVFLECVQDMDHENMFWYRQDPGLGLRLIYFSYDVKMKEKGDIPEGYSVSREKKERFSLILESASTNQTSMYLCASSPRSGGNNEQFFGPGTRLTVL.

This clonotype was seen at least ten times. The rearrangement links TRBV7-2 to TRBJ1-4, with a tentative D call TRBD1 (5 bases). Trimming pared 5 bases from V and 0 bases from J, leaving 16 bases between. This CDR3 comprises 17 residues. Germline CDR1 reads SGHTA; CDR2 reads FQGNSA. Here the CDR3 DNA reads TGTGCCAGCAGCATTCGGGACGTCTTTGCAACTAATGAAAAACTGTTTTTT. Translation: CASSIRDVFATNEKLFF.

The chain has TRBV5-6 and TRBJ1-2, with D perhaps TRBD1 (5 bases). CDR1 SGHDT and CDR2 YYEEEE come from the germline V gene. The CDR3 length is 13 residues. Trimming removed 4 bases from V and 3 bases from J, with 10 bases in between. CDR3 DNA sequence: TGTGCCAGCAGCGGACGGACACACTATGGCTACACCTTC. This encodes CASSGRTHYGYTF.

The genes are TRBV28 and TRBJ1-5, with a weak D call TRBD1 (5 bases). V was pared by 8 bases and J by 4 bases, with 9 bases between. The germline gives CDR1 MDHEN, CDR2 SYDVKM. CDR3 length: 12 amino acids. The DNA of the CDR3 is TGTGCCAGCTATGACAGAAATCAGCCCCAGCATTTT. Translating gives CASYDRNQPQHF.

This clonotype was observed a handful of times. J is TRBJ2-1 and V is TRBV7-9; possible D gene TRBD2, 5 bases. The CDR3 length is 17 residues. Per the germline V gene, CDR1 is SEHNR and CDR2 is FQNEAQ (reference sequence). Trimming pared 5 bases from V and 0 bases from J, leaving 17 bases between. The CDR3 loop is CASSPSGRVVSYNEQFF. In DNA, the CDR3 is TGTGCCAGCAGCCCCAGTGGGAGAGTGGTCTCCTACAATGAGCAGTTCTTC.

The V call is TRBV20-1, the J call TRBJ2-2; D is tentatively TRBD1 or TRBD2 (5 bases each). The CDR3 extends over 13 amino acids. Germline CDR1 DFQATT, CDR2 SNEGSKA (reference sequence). V lost 6 bases to trimming and J lost 6 bases, with 14 bases between them. The CDR3 is CSAAGAKSGELFF. The CDR3 DNA reads as TGCAGTGCGGCCGGGGCCAAGTCCGGGGAGCTGTTTTTT.

The gene calls are TRBV29-1 and TRBJ2-5, with 9 bases lining up with TRBD1. The V and J ends lost 0 bases and 1 base, in that order; junction bases with no gene match: 15. The CDR3 has 19 residues. CDR1 is SQVTM and CDR2 is ANQGSEA in the germline V gene. The CDR3 protein is CSVEDAKPSDRGVQETQYF. The CDR3 DNA reads as TGCAGCGTTGAAGACGCTAAGCCTTCAGACAGGGGGGTCCAAGAGACCCAGTACTTC.